This note documents a single T cell receptor (beta chain) sequence. These data originate in a study of blood T cell repertoires in COVID-19. In the study's own analysis: The authors estimated nucleated cell counts from reference gene primer amplification. Clones were read by immunoSEQ multiplex PCR, and TCRdb kept only the in-frame ones, dropping some. Clone size and V and J calls were adopted from that table, with D and trimming inferred from the DNA. The table has 340,000 or so clones, 80% to 90% seen once. Germline V gene lookup returns CDR1 SGHNT and CDR2 YENEEA. The V end lost 5 bases, the J end lost 0 bases, and 20 bases lay between the germline ends. The CDR3 extends over 17 amino acids.

This clonotype originated in a man younger than 45 with active or convalescent COVID-19. The specimen was peripheral blood. This rearrangement joins TRBV11-3 to TRBJ2-7, with a possible D match to TRBD2 (5 bases). CDR3 sequence: CASSGSLYSLGSYEQYF. As DNA, the CDR3 is TGTGCCAGCAGCGGGAGCCTGTATTCCTTGGGCTCCTACGAGCAGTACTTC.